This T cell receptor (beta chain) appears in the sequencing data of a study of blood T cell repertoires in COVID-19. Study details: Nucleic acid was either cDNA or gDNA, and it came from T cells, B-cell-depleted T cells, or PBMCs.

Measured with immunoSEQ multiplex PCR; TCRdb has only the in-frame clones, and not every one. The sample holds 130,000 or so clones; 86% are singletons and the top ten take around 8.5%. The ends were cut back, 2 bases at V and 4 bases at J, with 5 bases in the middle. The CDR3 extends over 12 amino acids. CDR1 MDHEN and CDR2 SYDVKM come from the germline V gene. V usage is TRBV28 and J usage is TRBJ1-2; D might be TRBD1 (5 bases). Sequencing was performed on peripheral blood. The sequence was collected from a woman aged 60-75 years with acute or convalescent COVID-19. DNA for the CDR3: TGTGCCAGCAGTTTACAGGGCTATGGCTACACCTTC. Its translation is CASSLQGYGYTF.